A single sample is the source of the 3 T cell receptor beta chains below, sequenced in a study of T cell responses to AZD1222 COVID-19 vaccine. The repertoire was sequenced with immunoSEQ multiplex PCR; TCRdb's copy has only in-frame clones and lacks some. The table shows 150,000 to 200,000 clones, with just over 90% occurring only once. The starting material was peripheral blood, obtained on day 0 of AZD1222 vaccination. The receptors were sampled from an adult in good health.

The chain has TRBV19 and TRBJ1-5; TRBD1 might be the D (6 bases). The V gene lost 5 bases and the J gene lost 4 bases, with 15 bases spanning the gap. This CDR3 comprises 15 residues. Germline CDR1 and CDR2: LNHDA and SQIVND (reference sequence). The CDR3 nucleotides read TGTGCCAGTAGTGCCGGGACATCCCAGAATCAGCCCCAGCATTTT. It specifies CASSAGTSQNQPQHF.

The V gene is TRBV29-1, the J gene TRBJ1-2; D might be TRBD1 (6 bases). Between the trimmed V and J ends, which lost 7 bases and 6 bases, there was a span of 21 bases. The CDR3 covers 14 residues. Germline CDR1 is SQVTM and CDR2 is ANQGSEA. CDR3 amino acids: CSAQQAGAEDGYTF. Here the CDR3 DNA reads TGCAGCGCCCAGCAGGCGGGGGCGGAAGATGGCTACACCTTC.

The chain uses TRBV7-8 and TRBJ2-7; either TRBD1 or TRBD2 may fit D (5 bases each). CDR1 is SGHVS and CDR2 is FQNEAQ in the germline V gene. Trimming pared 5 bases from V and 7 bases from J, leaving 30 bases between. The CDR3 is made up of 18 amino acids. CDR3 in DNA: TGTGCCAGCAGCCACAGCTCGACCGGGGCCCTCCAGACGGGGGAGCAGTACTTC. Amino acid sequence: CASSHSSTGALQTGEQYF.